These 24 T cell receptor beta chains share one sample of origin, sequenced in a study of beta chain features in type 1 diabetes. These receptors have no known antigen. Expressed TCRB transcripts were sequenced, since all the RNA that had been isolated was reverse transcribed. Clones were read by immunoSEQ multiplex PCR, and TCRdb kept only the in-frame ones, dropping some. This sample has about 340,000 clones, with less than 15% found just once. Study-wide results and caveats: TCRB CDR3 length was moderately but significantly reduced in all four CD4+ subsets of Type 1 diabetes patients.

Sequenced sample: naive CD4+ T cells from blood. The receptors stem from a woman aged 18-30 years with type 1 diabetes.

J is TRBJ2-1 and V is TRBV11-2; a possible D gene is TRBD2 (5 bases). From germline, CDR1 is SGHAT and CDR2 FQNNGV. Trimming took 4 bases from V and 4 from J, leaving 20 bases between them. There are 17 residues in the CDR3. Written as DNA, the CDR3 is TGTGCCAGCAGCTCCAGGACTTTTGGCCGATATTACAATGAGCAGTTCTTC. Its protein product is CASSSRTFGRYYNEQFF.

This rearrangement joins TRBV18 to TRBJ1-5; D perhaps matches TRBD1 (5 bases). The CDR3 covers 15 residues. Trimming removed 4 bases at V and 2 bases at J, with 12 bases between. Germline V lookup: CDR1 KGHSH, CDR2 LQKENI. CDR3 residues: CASSRGGGGNQPQHF. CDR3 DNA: TGTGCCAGCTCACGGGGGGGAGGTGGCAATCAGCCCCAGCATTTT.

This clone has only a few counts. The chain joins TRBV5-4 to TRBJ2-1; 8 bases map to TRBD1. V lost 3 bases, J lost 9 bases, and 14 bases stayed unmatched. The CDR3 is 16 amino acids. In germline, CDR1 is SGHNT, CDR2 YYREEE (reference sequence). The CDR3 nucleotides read TGTGCCAGCAGCTCGACCGGGACAGGCGGAGAGGGTGAGCAGTTCTTC. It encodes CASSSTGTGGEGEQFF.

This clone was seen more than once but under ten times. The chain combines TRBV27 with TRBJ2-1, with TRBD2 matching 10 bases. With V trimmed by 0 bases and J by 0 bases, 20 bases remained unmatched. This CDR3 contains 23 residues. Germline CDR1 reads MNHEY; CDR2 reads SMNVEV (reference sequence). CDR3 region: CASSLSPARWTSGPVSSYNEQFF. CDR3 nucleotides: TGTGCCAGCAGTTTATCCCCCGCCCGTTGGACTAGCGGCCCGGTCAGCTCCTACAATGAGCAGTTCTTC.

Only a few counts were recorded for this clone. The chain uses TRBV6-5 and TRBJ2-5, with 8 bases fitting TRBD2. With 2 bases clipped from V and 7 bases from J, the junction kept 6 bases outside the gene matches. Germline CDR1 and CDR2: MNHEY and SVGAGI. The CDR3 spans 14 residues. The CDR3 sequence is CASSYDSGTGTQYF. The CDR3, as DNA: TGTGCCAGCAGTTACGATAGCGGGACTGGGACCCAGTACTTC.

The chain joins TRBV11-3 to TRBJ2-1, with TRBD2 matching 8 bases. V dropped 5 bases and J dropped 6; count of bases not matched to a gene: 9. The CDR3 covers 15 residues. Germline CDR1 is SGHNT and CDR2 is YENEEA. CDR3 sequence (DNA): TGTGCCAGCAGCCTGAGCGGGAGCCATGGCAATGAGCAGTTCTTC. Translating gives CASSLSGSHGNEQFF. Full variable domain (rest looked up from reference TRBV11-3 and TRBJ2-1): EAGVVQSPRYKIIEKKQPVAFWCNPISGHNTLYWYLQNLGQGPELLIRYENEEAVDDSQLPKDRFSAERLKGVDSTLKIQPAELGDSAVYLCASSLSGSHGNEQFFGPGTRLTVL.

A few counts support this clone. In nucleotides, the CDR3 is TGCGCCAGCAGCCAAGTGGGGAGGGAGAAAGGCACAGATACGCAGTATTTT. The encoded protein is CASSQVGREKGTDTQYF. The chain carries TRBV4-1 and TRBJ2-3, with 7 bases lining up with TRBD2. V gave up 1 base and J gave up 1 base; unmatched junction bases: 8. CDR3 length: 17 amino acids. Per the germline V gene, CDR1 is MGHRA and CDR2 is YSYEKL.

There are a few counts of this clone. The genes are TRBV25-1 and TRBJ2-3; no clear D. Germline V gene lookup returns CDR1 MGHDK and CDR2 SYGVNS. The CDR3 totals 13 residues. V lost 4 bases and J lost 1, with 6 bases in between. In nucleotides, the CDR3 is TGTGCCAGCAGTGCGGGTGGCACAGATACGCAGTATTTT. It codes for CASSAGGTDTQYF.

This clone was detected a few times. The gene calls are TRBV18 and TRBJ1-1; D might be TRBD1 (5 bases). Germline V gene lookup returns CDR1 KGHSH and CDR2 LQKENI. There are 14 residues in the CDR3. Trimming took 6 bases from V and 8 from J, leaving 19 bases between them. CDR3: CASSRSREGEEAFF. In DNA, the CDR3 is TGTGCCAGCTCCCGAAGCAGGGAAGGTGAAGAAGCTTTCTTT.

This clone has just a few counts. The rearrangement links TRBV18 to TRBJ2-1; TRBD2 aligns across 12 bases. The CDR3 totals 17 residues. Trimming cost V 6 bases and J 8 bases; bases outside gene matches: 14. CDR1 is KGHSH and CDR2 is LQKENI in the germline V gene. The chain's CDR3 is CASSPPSGRARRDEQFF. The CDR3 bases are TGTGCCAGCTCCCCCCCTAGCGGGAGGGCCAGGAGGGATGAGCAGTTCTTC.

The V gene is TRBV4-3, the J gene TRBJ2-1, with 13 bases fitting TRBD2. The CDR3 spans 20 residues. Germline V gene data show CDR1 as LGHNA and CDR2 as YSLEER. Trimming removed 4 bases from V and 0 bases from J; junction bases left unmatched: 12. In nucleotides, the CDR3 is TGCGCCAGCAGCCCAGGGGGGACTAGCGGGACCCATAGCTCCTACAATGAGCAGTTCTTC. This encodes CASSPGGTSGTHSSYNEQFF.

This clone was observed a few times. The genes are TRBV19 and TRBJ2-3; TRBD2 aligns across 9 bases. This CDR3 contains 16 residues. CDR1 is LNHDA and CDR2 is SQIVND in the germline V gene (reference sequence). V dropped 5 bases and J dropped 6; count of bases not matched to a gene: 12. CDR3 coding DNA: TGTGCCAGTAGTCCCCGACTAGCGGACGGTGCTGATACGCAGTATTTT. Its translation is CASSPRLADGADTQYF.

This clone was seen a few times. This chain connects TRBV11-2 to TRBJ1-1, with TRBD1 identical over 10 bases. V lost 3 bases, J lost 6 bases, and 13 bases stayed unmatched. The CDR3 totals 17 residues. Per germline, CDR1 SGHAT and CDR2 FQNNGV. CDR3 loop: CASSFPRSTGGRSEAFF. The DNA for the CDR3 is TGTGCCAGCAGCTTTCCCCGCTCGACAGGGGGCAGGTCTGAAGCTTTCTTT.

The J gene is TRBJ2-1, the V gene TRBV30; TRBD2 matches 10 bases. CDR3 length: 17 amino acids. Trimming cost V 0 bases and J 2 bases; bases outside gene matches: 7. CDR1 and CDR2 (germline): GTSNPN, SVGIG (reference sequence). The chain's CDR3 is CAWSVRGLAGAYNEQFF. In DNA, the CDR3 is TGTGCCTGGAGTGTAAGGGGGCTAGCGGGAGCCTACAATGAGCAGTTCTTC.

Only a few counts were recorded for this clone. The DNA for the CDR3 is TGTGCCAGCAGCTTAGCTCCTACTAGCGGCAATGAGCAGTTCTTC. Protein: CASSLAPTSGNEQFF. The chain joins TRBV7-2 to TRBJ2-1, with 8 bases that match TRBD2. Germline-derived CDR1 and CDR2 are SGHTA and FQGNSA. V lost 0 bases, J lost 6 bases, and 4 bases stayed unmatched. CDR3 length: 15 residues.

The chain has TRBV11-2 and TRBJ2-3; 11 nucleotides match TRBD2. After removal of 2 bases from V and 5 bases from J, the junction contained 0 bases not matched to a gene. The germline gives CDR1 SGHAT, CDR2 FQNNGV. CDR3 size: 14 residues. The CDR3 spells CASSLTSGGDTQYF. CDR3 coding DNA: TGTGCCAGCAGCTTAACTAGCGGGGGAGATACGCAGTATTTT.

The CDR3 region is CASSEQGWDEQFF. In nucleotides, the CDR3 is TGTGCCAGCAGTGAGCAGGGTTGGGATGAGCAGTTCTTC. The chain links TRBV25-1 to TRBJ2-1; tentative D call: TRBD1 (5 bases). Per germline, CDR1 MGHDK and CDR2 SYGVNS. This CDR3 is built from 13 residues. V dropped 3 bases and J dropped 8 bases, with 11 bases sitting between them.

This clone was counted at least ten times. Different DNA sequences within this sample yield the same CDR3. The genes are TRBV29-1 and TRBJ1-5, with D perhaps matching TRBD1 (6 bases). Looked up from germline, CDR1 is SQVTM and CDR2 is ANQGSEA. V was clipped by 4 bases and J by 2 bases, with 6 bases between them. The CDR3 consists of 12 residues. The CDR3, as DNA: TGCAGCGTTGGACAGGGCAATCAGCCCCAGCATTTT. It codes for CSVGQGNQPQHF.

CDR3 sequence: CASSWNRLTEAFF. Written as DNA, the CDR3 is TGTGCCAGCAGTTGGAACAGGTTAACTGAAGCTTTCTTT. This sequence joins TRBV6-5 and TRBJ1-1; possibly TRBD1 for D (5 bases). Trimming pared 4 bases from V and 5 bases from J, leaving 11 bases between. Looked up from germline, CDR1 is MNHEY and CDR2 is SVGAGI. CDR3 size: 13 residues.

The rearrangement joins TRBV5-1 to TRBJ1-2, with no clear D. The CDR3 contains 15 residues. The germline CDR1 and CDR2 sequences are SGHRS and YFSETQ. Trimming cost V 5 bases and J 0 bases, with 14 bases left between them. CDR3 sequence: CASRLSAIANYGYTF. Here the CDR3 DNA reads TGCGCCAGCAGACTGAGTGCGATAGCTAACTATGGCTACACCTTC.

CDR3 coding DNA: TGTGCCAGCAGCTTTGGACAGGGAGACTACGAGCAGTACTTC. Its protein is CASSFGQGDYEQYF. V gene TRBV7-2 combines with J gene TRBJ2-7, with TRBD1 matching over 8 bases. The CDR3 contains 14 residues. CDR1 and CDR2 (germline): SGHTA, FQGNSA. V was pared by 3 bases and J by 3 bases, with 4 bases of the junction left unmatched. The whole variable domain, filled in from reference TRBV7-2 and TRBJ2-7, reads GAGVSQSPSNKVTEKGKDVELRCDPISGHTALYWYRQSLGQGLEFLIYFQGNSAPDKSGLPSDRFSAERTGGSVSTLTIQRTQQEDSAVYLCASSFGQGDYEQYFGPGTRLTVT.

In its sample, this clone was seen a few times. CDR3 coding DNA: TGTGCCATCAGAGAACCCACTTACGAGCAGTACTTC. Translated, it gives CAIREPTYEQYF. The V and J genes are TRBV10-3 and TRBJ2-7; D unclear. V was pared by 6 bases and J by 4 bases, with 10 bases between. From germline, CDR1 is ENHRY and CDR2 SYGVKD. The CDR3 is 12 amino acids.

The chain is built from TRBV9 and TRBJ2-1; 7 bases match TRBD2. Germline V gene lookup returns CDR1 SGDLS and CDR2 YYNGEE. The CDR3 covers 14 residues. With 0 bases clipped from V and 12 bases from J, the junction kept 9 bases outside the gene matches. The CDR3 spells CASSVASGLDVQFF. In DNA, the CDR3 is TGTGCCAGCAGCGTAGCTTCAGGACTAGATGTGCAGTTCTTC.

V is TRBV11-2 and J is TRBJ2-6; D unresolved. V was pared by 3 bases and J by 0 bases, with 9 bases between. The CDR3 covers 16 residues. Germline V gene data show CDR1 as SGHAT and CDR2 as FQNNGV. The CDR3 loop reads CASSFGYDSGANVLTF. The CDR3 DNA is TGTGCCAGCAGCTTCGGGTACGACTCTGGGGCCAACGTCCTGACTTTC.